This T cell receptor beta chain was obtained from a study of OX40 agonist ivuxolimab in advanced cancers. Overall study: The patients got ivuxolimab, which is an agonistic anti-OX40 (CD134) antibody. The group had a mean age of 60 years, ranged from about 23 to 79, and was 80% to 90% male. Previous treatment with anti-PD-1, anti-PD-L1 or anti-CTLA-4 therapy was allowed; less than 45% had received some. General study findings and limits: At doses 0.1 to 3.0 mg/kg, CD4+ and CD8+ clones expanded.

With respect to this clone: No antigen is known for it.

CDR1 MNHNY and CDR2 SVGAGI come from the germline V gene (reference sequence). Between the trimmed V and J ends, which lost 5 bases and 0 bases, there was a span of 5 bases. CDR3 length equals 13 residues. Measured with immunoSEQ multiplex PCR; TCRdb has only the in-frame clones, and not every one. The table shows approximately 96,000 clones, with 90% occurring only once. The clonotype comes from an adult with an advanced solid tumor such as melanoma, head and neck, liver or kidney cancer. The rearrangement uses TRBV6-6 and TRBJ1-5; D gene ambiguous. The specimen was CD4+ or CD8+ T cells sorted from blood, collected in a trial of the OX40 agonist ivuxolimab. Here the CDR3 DNA reads TGTGCCAGCAGTACGGTTAGCAATCAGCCCCAGCATTTT. This encodes CASSTVSNQPQHF.